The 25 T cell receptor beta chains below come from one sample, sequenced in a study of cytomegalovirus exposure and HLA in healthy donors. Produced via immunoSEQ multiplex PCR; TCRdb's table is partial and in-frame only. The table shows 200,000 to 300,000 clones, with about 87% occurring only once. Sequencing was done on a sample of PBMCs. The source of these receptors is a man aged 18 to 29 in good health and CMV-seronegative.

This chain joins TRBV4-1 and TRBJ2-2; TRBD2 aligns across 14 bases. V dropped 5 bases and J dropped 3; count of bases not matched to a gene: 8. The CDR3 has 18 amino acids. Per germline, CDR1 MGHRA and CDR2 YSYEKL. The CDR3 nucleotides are TGCGCCAGCAGCAGGGGACTAGCGGGAGTTCCGGACACCGGGGAGCTGTTTTTT. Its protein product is CASSRGLAGVPDTGELFF.

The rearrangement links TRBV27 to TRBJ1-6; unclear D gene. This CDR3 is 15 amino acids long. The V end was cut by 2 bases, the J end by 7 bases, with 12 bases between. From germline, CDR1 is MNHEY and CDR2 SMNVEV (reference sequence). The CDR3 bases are TGTGCCAGCAGTTTAGGGCCGCGAGAGAATTCACCCCTCCACTTT. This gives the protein CASSLGPRENSPLHF.

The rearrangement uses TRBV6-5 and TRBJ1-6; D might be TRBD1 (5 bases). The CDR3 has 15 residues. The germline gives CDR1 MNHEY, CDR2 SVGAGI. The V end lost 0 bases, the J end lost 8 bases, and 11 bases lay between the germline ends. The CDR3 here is CASSYSDTLYSPLHF. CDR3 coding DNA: TGTGCCAGCAGTTACTCGGACACCCTCTATTCACCCCTCCACTTT.

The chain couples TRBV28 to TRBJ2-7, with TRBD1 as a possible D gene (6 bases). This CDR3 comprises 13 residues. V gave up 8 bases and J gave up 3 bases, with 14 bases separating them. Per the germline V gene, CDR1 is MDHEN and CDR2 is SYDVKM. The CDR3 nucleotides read TGTGCCAGCGGGGGCGCCCTCAACTACGAGCAGTACTTC. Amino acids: CASGGALNYEQYF.

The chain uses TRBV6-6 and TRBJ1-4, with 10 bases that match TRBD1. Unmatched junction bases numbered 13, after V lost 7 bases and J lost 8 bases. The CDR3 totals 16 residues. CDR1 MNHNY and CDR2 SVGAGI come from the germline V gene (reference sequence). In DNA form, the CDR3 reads TGTGCCAGCACCCAAAACGACAGGGGGCTCGGGGAAAAACTGTTTTTT. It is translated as CASTQNDRGLGEKLFF.

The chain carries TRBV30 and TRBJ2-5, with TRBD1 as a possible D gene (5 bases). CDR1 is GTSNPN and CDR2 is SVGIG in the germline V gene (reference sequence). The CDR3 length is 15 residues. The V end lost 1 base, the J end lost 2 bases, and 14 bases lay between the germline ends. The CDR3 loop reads CAWSEGLLGQETQYF. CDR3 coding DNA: TGTGCCTGGAGTGAGGGGCTGTTGGGGCAAGAGACCCAGTACTTC.

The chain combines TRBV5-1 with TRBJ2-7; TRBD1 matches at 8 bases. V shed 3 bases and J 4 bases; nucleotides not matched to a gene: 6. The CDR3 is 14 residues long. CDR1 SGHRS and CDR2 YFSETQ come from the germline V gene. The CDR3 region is CASSYDRGPYEQYF. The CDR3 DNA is TGCGCCAGCAGCTACGACAGGGGTCCGTACGAGCAGTACTTC.

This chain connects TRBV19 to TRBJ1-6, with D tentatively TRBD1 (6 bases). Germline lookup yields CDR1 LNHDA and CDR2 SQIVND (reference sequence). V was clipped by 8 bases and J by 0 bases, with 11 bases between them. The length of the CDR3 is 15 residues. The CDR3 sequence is CASRTASSYNSPLHF. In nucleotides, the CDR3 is TGTGCCAGTCGGACAGCGAGCTCCTATAATTCACCCCTCCACTTT.

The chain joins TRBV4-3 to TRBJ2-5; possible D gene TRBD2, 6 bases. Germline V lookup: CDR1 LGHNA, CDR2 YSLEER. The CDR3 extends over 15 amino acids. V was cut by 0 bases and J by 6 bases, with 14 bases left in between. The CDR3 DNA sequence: TGCGCCAGCAGCCAAGATCCGGGGGTGGGACAGACCCAGTACTTC. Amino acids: CASSQDPGVGQTQYF.

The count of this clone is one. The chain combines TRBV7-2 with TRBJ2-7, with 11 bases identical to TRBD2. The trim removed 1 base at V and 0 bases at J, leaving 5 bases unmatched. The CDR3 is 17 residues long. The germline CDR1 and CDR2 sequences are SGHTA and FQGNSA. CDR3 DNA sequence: TGTGCCAGCAGCTTAGGACTAGCGGGGTACAGCTCCTACGAGCAGTACTTC. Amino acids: CASSLGLAGYSSYEQYF.

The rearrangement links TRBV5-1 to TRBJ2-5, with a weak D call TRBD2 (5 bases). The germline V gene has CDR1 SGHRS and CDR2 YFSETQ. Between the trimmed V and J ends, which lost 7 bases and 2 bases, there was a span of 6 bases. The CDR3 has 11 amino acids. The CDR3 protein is CASREQETQYF. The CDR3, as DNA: TGCGCCAGCCGGGAACAAGAGACCCAGTACTTC.

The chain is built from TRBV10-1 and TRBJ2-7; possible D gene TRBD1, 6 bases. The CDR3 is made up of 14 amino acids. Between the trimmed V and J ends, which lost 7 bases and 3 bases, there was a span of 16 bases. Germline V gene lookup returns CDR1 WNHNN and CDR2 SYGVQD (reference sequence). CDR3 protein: CASNYRQAFYEQYF. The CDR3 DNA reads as TGCGCCAGCAACTATCGACAGGCTTTCTACGAGCAGTACTTC.

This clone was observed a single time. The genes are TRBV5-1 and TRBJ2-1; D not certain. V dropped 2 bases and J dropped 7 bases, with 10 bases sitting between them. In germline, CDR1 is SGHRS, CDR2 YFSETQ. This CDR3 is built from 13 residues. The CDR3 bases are TGCGCCAGCAGCTTTATACTCGGGAATGAGCAGTTCTTC. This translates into CASSFILGNEQFF.

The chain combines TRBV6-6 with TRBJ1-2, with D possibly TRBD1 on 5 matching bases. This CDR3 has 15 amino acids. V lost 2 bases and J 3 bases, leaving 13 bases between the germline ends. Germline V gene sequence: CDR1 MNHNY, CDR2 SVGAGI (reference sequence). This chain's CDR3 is CASSYLRDSDYGYTF. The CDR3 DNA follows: TGTGCCAGCAGTTACCTCCGAGACAGTGACTATGGCTACACCTTC.

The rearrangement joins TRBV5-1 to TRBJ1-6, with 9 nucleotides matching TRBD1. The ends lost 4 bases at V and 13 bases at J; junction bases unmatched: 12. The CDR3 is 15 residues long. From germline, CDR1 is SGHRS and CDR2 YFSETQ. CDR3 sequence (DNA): TGCGCCAGCAGCCTCGCGGGACAGGGAGTTTCCCCCCTCCACTTT. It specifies CASSLAGQGVSPLHF.

The CDR3 DNA sequence: TGTGCCACCAGCAGGGTTGATACAGGGAACTATGGCTACACCTTC. Protein: CATSRVDTGNYGYTF. The chain employs TRBV15 and TRBJ1-2; a weak D match, TRBD1 (6 bases). Germline CDR1 LNHNV, CDR2 YYDKDF (reference sequence). The CDR3 runs 15 residues. Trimming cost V 3 bases and J 2 bases, with 13 bases left between them.

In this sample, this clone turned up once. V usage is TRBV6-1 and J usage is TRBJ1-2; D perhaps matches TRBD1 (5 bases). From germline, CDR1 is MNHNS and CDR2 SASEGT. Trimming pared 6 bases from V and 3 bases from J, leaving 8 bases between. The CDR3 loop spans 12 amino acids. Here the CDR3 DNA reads TGTGCCAGCAGAACGGGGGACTATGGCTACACCTTC. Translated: CASRTGDYGYTF.

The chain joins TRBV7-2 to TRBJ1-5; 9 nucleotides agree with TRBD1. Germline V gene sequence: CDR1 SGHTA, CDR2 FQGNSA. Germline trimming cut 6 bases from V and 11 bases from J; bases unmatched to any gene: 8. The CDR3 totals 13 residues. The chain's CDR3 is CASRPTGGRSQHF. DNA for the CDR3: TGTGCCAGCAGACCCACAGGGGGCCGGTCCCAGCATTTT.

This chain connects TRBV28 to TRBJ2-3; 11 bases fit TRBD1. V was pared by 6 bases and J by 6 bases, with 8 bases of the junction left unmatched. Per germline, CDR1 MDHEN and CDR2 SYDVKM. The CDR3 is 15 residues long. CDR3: CASSGGQGVMDTQYF. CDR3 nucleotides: TGTGCCAGCAGCGGGGGACAGGGGGTGATGGATACGCAGTATTTT.

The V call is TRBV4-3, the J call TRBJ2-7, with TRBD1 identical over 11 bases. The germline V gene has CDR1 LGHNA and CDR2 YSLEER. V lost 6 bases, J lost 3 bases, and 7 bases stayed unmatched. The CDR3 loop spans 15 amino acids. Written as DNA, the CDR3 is TGCGCCAGCAGTCGTTCCGGGACAGGGGGCTACGAGCAGTACTTC. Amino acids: CASSRSGTGGYEQYF.

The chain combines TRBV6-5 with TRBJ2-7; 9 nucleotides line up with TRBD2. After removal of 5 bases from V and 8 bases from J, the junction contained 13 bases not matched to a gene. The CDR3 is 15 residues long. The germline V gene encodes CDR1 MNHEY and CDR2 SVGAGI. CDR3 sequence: CASSPPGTSFGQQYF. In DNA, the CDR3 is TGTGCCAGCAGTCCTCCAGGGACTAGCTTTGGCCAGCAGTACTTC.

The CDR3 DNA reads TGTGCCAGCAGAAGGACAGGGGGAATCTACGAGCAGTACTTC. The encoded protein is CASRRTGGIYEQYF. The rearrangement uses TRBV27 and TRBJ2-7; 10 nucleotides agree with TRBD1. This CDR3 region has 14 residues. V lost 6 bases and J lost 3; bases outside the gene matches: 5. Germline V gene data show CDR1 as MNHEY and CDR2 as SMNVEV (reference sequence).

The CDR3 region is CASSHTDSLWEQYF. In nucleotides, the CDR3 is TGCGCCAGCAGCCATACGGACAGCCTTTGGGAGCAGTACTTC. The chain combines TRBV4-1 with TRBJ2-7; TRBD1 might be the D (6 bases). This CDR3 spans 14 amino acids. Per the germline V gene, CDR1 is MGHRA and CDR2 is YSYEKL. V lost 3 bases and J 7 bases, leaving 16 bases between the germline ends.

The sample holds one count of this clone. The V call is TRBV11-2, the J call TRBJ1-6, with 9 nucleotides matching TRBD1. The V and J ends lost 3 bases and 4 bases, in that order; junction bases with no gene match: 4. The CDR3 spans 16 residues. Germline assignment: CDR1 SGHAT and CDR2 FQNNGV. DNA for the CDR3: TGTGCCAGCAGCTTTACCGGGACAGGGTATAATTCACCCCTCCACTTT. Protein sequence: CASSFTGTGYNSPLHF. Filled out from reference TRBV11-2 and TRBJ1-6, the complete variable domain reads EAGVAQSPRYKIIEKRQSVAFWCNPISGHATLYWYQQILGQGPKLLIQFQNNGVVDDSQLPKDRFSAERLKGVDSTLKIQPAKLEDSAVYLCASSFTGTGYNSPLHFGNGTRLTVT.

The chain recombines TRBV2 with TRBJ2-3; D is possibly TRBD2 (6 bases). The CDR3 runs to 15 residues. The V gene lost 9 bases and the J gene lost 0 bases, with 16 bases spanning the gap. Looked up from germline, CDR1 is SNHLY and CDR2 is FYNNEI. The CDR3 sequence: CASTGWTTSTDTQYF. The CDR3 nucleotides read TGTGCCAGTACTGGTTGGACTACTAGCACAGATACGCAGTATTTT.